This T cell receptor (beta chain) derives from a study of OX40 agonist ivuxolimab in advanced cancers. Germline lookup yields CDR1 SGHTS and CDR2 YDEGEE. The CDR3 consists of 18 residues. V lost 3 bases, J lost 0 bases, and 19 bases lay in between. The repertoire was sequenced with immunoSEQ multiplex PCR; TCRdb's copy has only in-frame clones and lacks some. The table records some 72,000 clones, approximately 90% of them present only once. Sample: CD4+ or CD8+ T cells sorted from blood, taken in a trial of the OX40 agonist ivuxolimab. This TCR was sampled from an adult with an advanced solid tumor such as melanoma, head and neck, liver or kidney cancer. This rearrangement joins TRBV5-8 to TRBJ2-4, with D possibly TRBD1 on 7 matching bases. CDR3 protein: CASSWGDSEALAKNIQYF. The CDR3 DNA reads as TGTGCCAGCAGCTGGGGGGACAGTGAAGCTTTAGCCAAAAACATTCAGTACTTC.